The sequence of this T cell receptor (beta chain) was determined in a study of human T cells and chemical hapten exposure. Overall study: The sensitizer, 2% DPC, was used on around 2 cm by around 2 cm of upper inner arm skin. General observations from the study: Controls had significantly fewer large CDR3 similarity clusters than were formed by expanded TCRs.

One entry per CDR3 protein, called by TCRdb with MiXCR from the RACE reads. The data contain 250,000 or so distinct CDR3 sequences, 7.7% of them seen just once; the ten biggest clones take up 0.9% to 1.5%. Per the germline V gene, CDR1 is SGHRS and CDR2 is YFSETQ. V was shortened by 4 bases and J by 8 bases, with 10 bases between the two germline ends. The length of the CDR3 is 13 residues. Stated time point: pre-sensitization, week 0. The treatment here: therapeutic diphenylcyclopropenone sensitization with weekly scalp DPC. This clonotype showed up just a few times. What it binds is unknown. The receptor was isolated from a man between 18 and 35 years old with alopecia areata. Some clones in this sample may be carry-over from other donors' samples. The chain recombines TRBV5-1 with TRBJ1-6; D remains unclear. Sample: whole blood, taken in connection with sensitization to the hapten diphenylcyclopropenone (DPC). For the CDR3, the DNA is TGCGCCAGCAGCCTCCACGAGGATTCACCCCTCCACTTT. It translates to CASSLHEDSPLHF.